This TCR beta chain was retrieved from a study of Ad26.COV2.S vaccination and SARS-CoV-2 variants. Study-level information: Recipients of Ad26.COV2.S got it intramuscularly, once or twice 56 days apart.

The sample's treatment: roughly 19 received Ad26.COV2.S at low or high dose, single or two shots; five or six received placebo; per-sample allocation not given. Collection of the samples took place on day 63 after the first injection of vaccine or placebo. V was shortened by 0 bases and J by 5 bases, with 7 bases between the two germline ends. The CDR3 runs to 14 residues. Germline CDR1 and CDR2: WNHNN and SYGVQD (reference sequence). Sequencing used immunoSEQ multiplex PCR; TCRdb keeps in-frame clones, though not all of them. The repertoire includes about 390,000 clones, 70% to 90% of them detected once, and approximately 3.7% sits in the top ten.

This receptor was identified in a person aged 18 to 59 who received the Ad26.COV2.S COVID-19 vaccine or a placebo. The rearrangement uses TRBV10-1 and TRBJ1-4; no reliable D call. Sample: peripheral blood, taken in a trial of Ad26.COV2.S vaccine versus placebo. As DNA, the CDR3 is TGCGCCAGCAGTGAGTCCTTGGAGAATGAAAAACTGTTTTTT. This sequence encodes CASSESLENEKLFF.